Each of the 22 T cell receptor beta chains below was sequenced from the same sample in a study of identical twins. TCRdb processed the 5' RACE reads anew with MiXCR; each CDR3 protein has one entry. This table has fewer than 900,000 distinct CDR3 sequences, 15% to 20% appearing once. This same sample was also part of a study on T cells expressing NK-cell markers.

The sequenced sample was PBMCs. The receptors here all came from a woman between 18 and 29 years old in good health.

This clonotype was counted a few times. The chain employs TRBV12-5 and TRBJ1-2; unclear D gene. Germline CDR1 and CDR2: LGHNT and FRNRAP. V lost 6 bases and J lost 8, with 16 bases in between. The CDR3 extends over 13 amino acids. The CDR3 region is CASGRSGLGGYTF. The CDR3, as DNA: TGTGCTAGTGGGCGTAGCGGCTTGGGAGGCTACACCTTC.

The sample holds many counts of this clonotype. The CDR3 DNA is TGTGCCAGCAGTAACCCAGAGGTAAACACTGAAGCTTTCTTT. Its protein is CASSNPEVNTEAFF. The rearrangement uses TRBV12-3 or TRBV12-4 and TRBJ1-1; D gene ambiguous. The CDR3 consists of 14 residues. V gave up 5 bases and J gave up 2 bases, with 12 bases separating them.

The chain is built from TRBV29-1 and TRBJ2-7; D possibly corresponds to TRBD2 (7 bases). Germline V gene sequence: CDR1 SQVTM, CDR2 ANQGSEA. Trimming took 5 bases from V and 4 from J, leaving 12 bases between them. The CDR3 runs 12 residues. The CDR3 sequence is CSVRGAVYEQYF. The DNA of the CDR3 is TGCAGCGTTCGGGGGGCCGTATACGAGCAGTACTTC.

This clonotype was recorded a few times. DNA of the CDR3: TGCGCCAGCAGCCAAGGCTGGACAGGGGAATACGAGCAGTACTTC. Its translation: CASSQGWTGEYEQYF. The chain employs TRBV4-1 and TRBJ2-7, with 9 bases matching TRBD1. V lost 1 base, J lost 4 bases, and 5 bases stayed unmatched. The CDR3 totals 15 residues. Per the germline V gene, CDR1 is MGHRA and CDR2 is YSYEKL.

V gene TRBV25-1 combines with J gene TRBJ2-5; possible D gene TRBD1, 5 bases. The ends were cut back, 11 bases at V and 9 bases at J, with 19 bases in the middle. Germline assignment: CDR1 MGHDK and CDR2 SYGVNS. This CDR3 is built from 12 residues. The CDR3: CAAQGASWAQYF. The CDR3 DNA is TGTGCCGCCCAGGGTGCAAGTTGGGCCCAGTACTTC. The entire variable domain, with the rest obtained from reference TRBV25-1 and TRBJ2-5, is as follows: EADIYQTPRYLVIGTGKKITLECSQTMGHDKMYWYQQDPGMELHLIHYSYGVNSTEKGDLSSESTVSRIRTEHFPLTLESARPSHTSQYLCAAQGASWAQYFGPGTRLLVL.

This clonotype was counted between two and nine times. V and J are TRBV12-3 or TRBV12-4 and TRBJ2-4, with 11 bases matching TRBD1. This CDR3 contains 14 residues. Trimming at V came to 6 bases and at J to 9 bases, leaving 7 bases not matched to a gene. Here the CDR3 reads CASRQDRGLGIQYF. The CDR3 region has the DNA TGTGCCAGCAGACAGGACAGGGGGCTTGGCATTCAGTACTTC.

This clonotype was observed a handful of times. The rearrangement links TRBV12-3 or TRBV12-4 to TRBJ2-3; TRBD2 aligns across 10 bases. Trimming removed 6 bases from V and 7 bases from J; junction bases left unmatched: 10. The CDR3 is made up of 15 amino acids. The CDR3 region has the DNA TGTGCCAGCAGAAATGAAGCGGGGGGGCGGAATACGCAGTATTTT. Its translation is CASRNEAGGRNTQYF.

The sample holds a few counts of this clonotype. The rearrangement links TRBV5-1 to TRBJ2-1; D call uncertain. Per germline, CDR1 SGHRS and CDR2 YFSETQ. There are 14 residues in the CDR3. V gave up 7 bases and J gave up 1 base, with 12 bases separating them. This CDR3 is CASQAPLSYNEQFF. CDR3 DNA sequence: TGCGCCAGCCAGGCCCCTCTATCCTACAATGAGCAGTTCTTC.

The J gene is TRBJ1-6, the V gene TRBV7-2; D is unclear. V was cut by 3 bases and J by 6 bases, with 9 bases left in between. CDR1 is SGHTA, CDR2 FQGNSA, per germline. The CDR3 contains 14 residues. DNA for the CDR3: TGTGCCAGCAGCTTTCGGAGCGGTAATTCACCCCTCCACTTT. Translating it yields CASSFRSGNSPLHF.

This clonotype was counted a single time. The chain combines TRBV7-2 with TRBJ2-1, with D possibly TRBD2 on 5 matching bases. Germline V gives CDR1 SGHTA, CDR2 FQGNSA. The CDR3 has 13 residues. Trimming pared 2 bases from V and 10 bases from J, leaving 12 bases between. The CDR3 loop is CASSLNLSGEQFF. DNA of the CDR3: TGTGCCAGCAGCTTAAACTTATCGGGGGAGCAGTTCTTC. Drawing the rest from reference TRBV7-2 and TRBJ2-1, the complete variable domain is GAGVSQSPSNKVTEKGKDVELRCDPISGHTALYWYRQSLGQGLEFLIYFQGNSAPDKSGLPSDRFSAERTGGSVSTLTIQRTQQEDSAVYLCASSLNLSGEQFFGPGTRLTVL.

This clonotype was counted a few times. The chain uses TRBV12-3 or TRBV12-4 and TRBJ2-5, with 8 positions matching TRBD1. Trimming at V came to 6 bases and at J to 6 bases, leaving 6 bases not matched to a gene. CDR3 length: 13 residues. The chain's CDR3 is CASSPDREQTQYF. CDR3 nucleotides: TGTGCCAGCAGCCCGGACAGGGAACAGACCCAGTACTTC.

CDR3 nucleotide sequence: TGTGCCAGCAGCTTTACAACTTCCTCCTCCTACGAGCAGTACTTC. Amino acid sequence: CASSFTTSSSYEQYF. This rearrangement joins TRBV7-2 to TRBJ2-7, with D uncertain. Germline CDR1 SGHTA, CDR2 FQGNSA. V was trimmed by 3 bases and J by 0 bases, leaving 12 bases between them. CDR3 size: 15 residues.

The V call is TRBV29-1, the J call TRBJ2-4, with D perhaps TRBD2 (5 bases). The CDR3 has 14 amino acids. Per the germline V gene, CDR1 is SQVTM and CDR2 is ANQGSEA. The DNA for the CDR3 is TGCGGGCCCCGGGGAACCCGAGCCAAAAACATTCAGTACTTC. Translated, it gives CGPRGTRAKNIQYF.

The rearrangement joins TRBV5-1 to TRBJ2-1; TRBD2 matches at 8 bases. The CDR3 length is 13 residues. The ends lost 3 bases at V and 10 bases at J; junction bases unmatched: 6. Germline V lookup: CDR1 SGHRS, CDR2 YFSETQ. The DNA for the CDR3 is TGCGCCAGCAGCTGGACCCAGCGGGGGGAGCAGTTCTTC. This translates into CASSWTQRGEQFF.

This chain uses TRBV19 with TRBJ2-1, with D unresolved. The CDR3 covers 13 residues. V shed 4 bases and J shed 6 bases, with 10 bases lying between them. In germline, CDR1 is LNHDA, CDR2 SQIVND (reference sequence). CDR3: CASSTGWSNEQFF. The CDR3 nucleotides read TGTGCCAGTAGTACTGGTTGGAGCAATGAGCAGTTCTTC.

This clonotype was counted between two and nine times. The rearrangement joins TRBV12-3 or TRBV12-4 to TRBJ2-1; TRBD2 matches 9 bases. J gave up 4 bases and V 5 bases, and 6 bases lay outside the gene matches. This CDR3 contains 15 residues. Here the CDR3 DNA reads TGTGCCAGCAGTCCCAGCGGGAGGCTTTACAATGAGCAGTTCTTC. Translated: CASSPSGRLYNEQFF.

The sample holds many counts of this clonotype. This chain links TRBV5-1 with TRBJ1-2; TRBD1 is a possible D gene (6 bases). The germline gives CDR1 SGHRS, CDR2 YFSETQ. With 4 bases removed from V and 3 bases from J, the gap between germline ends came to 10 bases. The CDR3 has 13 residues. CDR3 sequence (DNA): TGCGCCAGCAGCCAGGACAGCTACTATGGCTACACCTTC. Translating it yields CASSQDSYYGYTF.

This clonotype was observed a handful of times. J is TRBJ2-5 and V is TRBV27, with 8 bases identical to TRBD2. V shed 3 bases and J 5 bases; nucleotides not matched to a gene: 8. Germline values: CDR1 MNHEY, CDR2 SMNVEV (reference sequence). CDR3 length equals 15 residues. CDR3 sequence: CASSFGGGLRETQYF. CDR3 DNA sequence: TGTGCCAGCAGTTTCGGGGGGGGGCTAAGGGAGACCCAGTACTTC.

This clonotype came up a few times. The chain is built from TRBV9 and TRBJ2-3; D is ambiguous. Per germline, CDR1 SGDLS and CDR2 YYNGEE. V was trimmed by 0 bases and J by 0 bases, leaving 11 bases between them. This CDR3 comprises 16 residues. CDR3 nucleotides: TGTGCCAGCAGCGTAGGTACCCTGCTGAGCACAGATACGCAGTATTTT. Protein sequence: CASSVGTLLSTDTQYF.

The J gene is TRBJ2-1, the V gene TRBV7-2; D assignment may be TRBD1 or TRBD2 (5 bases each). The ends were cut back, 8 bases at V and 15 bases at J, with 23 bases in the middle. The CDR3 sequence is 13 residues long. Germline lookup yields CDR1 SGHTA and CDR2 FQGNSA. In DNA form, the CDR3 reads TGTGCCAGCGGAGGCCGTTTGGGGCCCCCCCCGTTCTTC. This sequence encodes CASGGRLGPPPFF.

This clonotype was seen a handful of times. The chain joins TRBV27 to TRBJ2-7, with 7 bases that match TRBD1. CDR1 is MNHEY, CDR2 SMNVEV, per germline (reference sequence). J was trimmed by 2 bases and V by 5 bases; bases with no gene match: 6. The CDR3 consists of 14 residues. CDR3 protein: CASSGPGTAYEQYF. CDR3 DNA: TGTGCCAGCAGTGGGCCAGGGACAGCCTACGAGCAGTACTTC.

This clonotype was detected a few times. The chain links TRBV4-2 to TRBJ2-1, with TRBD1 matching 7 bases. With V trimmed by 8 bases and J by 8 bases, 12 bases remained unmatched. In germline, CDR1 is LGHNA, CDR2 YNFKEQ. The CDR3 is made up of 14 amino acids. CDR3 sequence reads: CASGFRDGQDEQFF. For the CDR3, the DNA is TGTGCCAGCGGTTTCCGGGACGGACAGGATGAGCAGTTCTTC.